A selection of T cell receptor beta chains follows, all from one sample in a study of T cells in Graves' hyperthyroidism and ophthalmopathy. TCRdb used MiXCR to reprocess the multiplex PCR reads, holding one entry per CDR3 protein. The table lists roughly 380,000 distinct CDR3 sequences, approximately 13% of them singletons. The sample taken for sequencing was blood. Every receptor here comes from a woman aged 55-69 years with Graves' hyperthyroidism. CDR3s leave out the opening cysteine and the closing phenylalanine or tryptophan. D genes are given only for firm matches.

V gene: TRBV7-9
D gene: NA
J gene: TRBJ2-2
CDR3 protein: ASSLAPPGELF

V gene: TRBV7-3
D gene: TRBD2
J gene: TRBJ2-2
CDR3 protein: ASSLATHLAGGQNGELF

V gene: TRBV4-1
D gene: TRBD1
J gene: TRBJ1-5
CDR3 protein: ASSQDGRTGVGSNQPQH

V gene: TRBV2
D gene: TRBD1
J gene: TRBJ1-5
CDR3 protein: ASSGTGGNQPQH

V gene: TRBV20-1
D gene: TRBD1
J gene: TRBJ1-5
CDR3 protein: SARQGVNQPQH

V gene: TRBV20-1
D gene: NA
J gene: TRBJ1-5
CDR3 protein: SASPQGASNQPQH

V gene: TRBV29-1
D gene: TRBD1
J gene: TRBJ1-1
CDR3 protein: SVHRGNTEAF

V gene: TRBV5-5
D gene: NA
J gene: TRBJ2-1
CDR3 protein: ASSLNPTDLNEQF

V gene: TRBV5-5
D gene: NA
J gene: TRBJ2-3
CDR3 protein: ASSSQDTQY

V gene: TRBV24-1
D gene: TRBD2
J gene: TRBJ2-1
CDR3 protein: ATRGTSGRQNSYNEQF

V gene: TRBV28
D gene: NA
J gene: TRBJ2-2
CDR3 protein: ASSLTGLWTGELF

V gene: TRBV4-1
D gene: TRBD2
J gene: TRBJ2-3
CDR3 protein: ASKITSGGTDTQY

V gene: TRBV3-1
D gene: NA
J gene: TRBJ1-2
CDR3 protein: ASSQDPGDYGYT

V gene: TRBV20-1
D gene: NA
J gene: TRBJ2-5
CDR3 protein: SARDEGTRETQY

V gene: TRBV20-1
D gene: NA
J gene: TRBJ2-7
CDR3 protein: SARAGRVPYEQY

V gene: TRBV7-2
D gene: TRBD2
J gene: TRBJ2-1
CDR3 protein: ASSWTSRANEQF

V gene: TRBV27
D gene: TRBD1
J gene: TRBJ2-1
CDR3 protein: ASSHRQGADEQF

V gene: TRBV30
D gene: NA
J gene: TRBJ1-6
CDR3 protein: AWNGGNYNSPLH

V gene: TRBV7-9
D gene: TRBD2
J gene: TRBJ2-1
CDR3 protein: ASSLAVLAGVNEQF

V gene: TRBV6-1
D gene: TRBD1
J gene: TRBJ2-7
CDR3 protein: ASSQPGQGPYEQY

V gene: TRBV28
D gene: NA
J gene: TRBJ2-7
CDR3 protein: ASSPPPQATGEQY

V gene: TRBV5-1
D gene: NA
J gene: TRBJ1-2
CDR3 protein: ASSLKVHYGYT

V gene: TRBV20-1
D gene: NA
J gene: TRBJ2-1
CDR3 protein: SARRRLASSYNEQF

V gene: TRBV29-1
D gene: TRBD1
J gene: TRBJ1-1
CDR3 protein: SVGTGDTEAF

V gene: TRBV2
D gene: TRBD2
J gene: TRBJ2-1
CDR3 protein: ASSEALYETSGNEQF

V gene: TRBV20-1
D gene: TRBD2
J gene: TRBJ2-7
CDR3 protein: SATGTRIWEQY

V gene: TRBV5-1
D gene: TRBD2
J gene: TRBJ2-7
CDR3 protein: ASSSRGLAGDEQY

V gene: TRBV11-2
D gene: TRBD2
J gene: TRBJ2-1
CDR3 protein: ASSRETSGHYNEQF

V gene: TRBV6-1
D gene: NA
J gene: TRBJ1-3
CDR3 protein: ASSESSGNTIY

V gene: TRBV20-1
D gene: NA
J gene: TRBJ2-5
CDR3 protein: SARLGPETQY

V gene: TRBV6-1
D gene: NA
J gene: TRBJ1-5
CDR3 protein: ASRLDRRVDQPQH